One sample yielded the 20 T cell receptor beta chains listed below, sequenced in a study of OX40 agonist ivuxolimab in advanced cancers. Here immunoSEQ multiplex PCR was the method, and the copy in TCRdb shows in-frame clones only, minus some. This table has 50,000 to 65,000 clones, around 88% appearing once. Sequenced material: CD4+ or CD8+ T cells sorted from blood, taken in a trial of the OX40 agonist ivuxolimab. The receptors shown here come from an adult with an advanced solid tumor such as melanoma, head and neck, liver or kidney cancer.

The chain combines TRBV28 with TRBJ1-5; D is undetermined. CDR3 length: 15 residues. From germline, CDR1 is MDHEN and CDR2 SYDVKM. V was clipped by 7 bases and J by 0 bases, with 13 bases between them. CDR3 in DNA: TGTGCCAGCACCTCCCCGCTCTATAGCAATCAGCCCCAGCATTTT. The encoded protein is CASTSPLYSNQPQHF.

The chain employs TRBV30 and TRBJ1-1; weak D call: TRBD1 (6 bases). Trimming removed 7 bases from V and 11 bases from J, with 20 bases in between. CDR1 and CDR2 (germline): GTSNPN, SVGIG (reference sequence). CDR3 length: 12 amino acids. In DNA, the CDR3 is TGTGCCTCCCGTGCCGGGACATCGGGCGCTTTCTTT. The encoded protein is CASRAGTSGAFF. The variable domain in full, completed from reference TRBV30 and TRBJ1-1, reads SQTIHQWPATLVQPVGSPLSLECTVEGTSNPNLYWYRQAAGRGLQLLFYSVGIGQISSEVPQNLSASRPQDRQFILSSKKLLLSDSGFYLCASRAGTSGAFFGQGTRLTVV.

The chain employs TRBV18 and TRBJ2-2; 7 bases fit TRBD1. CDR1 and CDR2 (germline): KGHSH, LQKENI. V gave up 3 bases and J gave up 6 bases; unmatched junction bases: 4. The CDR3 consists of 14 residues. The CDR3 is CASSPDRAAGELFF. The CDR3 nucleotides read TGTGCCAGCTCACCCGACAGGGCCGCCGGGGAGCTGTTTTTT. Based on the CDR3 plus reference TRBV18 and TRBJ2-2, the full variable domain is NAGVMQNPRHLVRRRGQEARLRCSPMKGHSHVYWYRQLPEEGLKFMVYLQKENIIDESGMPKERFSAEFPKEGPSILRIQQVVRGDSAAYFCASSPDRAAGELFFGEGSRLTVL.

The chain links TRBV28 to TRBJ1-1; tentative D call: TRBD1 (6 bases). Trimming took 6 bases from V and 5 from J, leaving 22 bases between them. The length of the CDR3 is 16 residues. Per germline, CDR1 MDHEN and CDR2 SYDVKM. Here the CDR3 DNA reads TGTGCCAGCAGCCTAAGGGGGGGCTCATCTCTTACTGAAGCTTTCTTT. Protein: CASSLRGGSSLTEAFF. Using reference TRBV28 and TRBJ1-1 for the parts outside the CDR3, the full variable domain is DVKVTQSSRYLVKRTGEKVFLECVQDMDHENMFWYRQDPGLGLRLIYFSYDVKMKEKGDIPEGYSVSREKKERFSLILESASTNQTSMYLCASSLRGGSSLTEAFFGQGTRLTVV.

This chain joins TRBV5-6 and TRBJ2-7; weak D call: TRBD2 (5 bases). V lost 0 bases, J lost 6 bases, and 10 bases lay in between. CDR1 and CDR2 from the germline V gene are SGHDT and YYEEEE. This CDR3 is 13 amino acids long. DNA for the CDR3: TGTGCCAGCAGCTTGGACAGAGCGGCCGAGCAGTACTTC. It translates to CASSLDRAAEQYF.

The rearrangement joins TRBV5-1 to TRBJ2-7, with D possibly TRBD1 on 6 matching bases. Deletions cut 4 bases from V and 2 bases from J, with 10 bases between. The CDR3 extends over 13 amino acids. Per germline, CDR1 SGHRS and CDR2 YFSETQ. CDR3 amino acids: CASSQTGTYEQYF. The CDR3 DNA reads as TGCGCCAGCAGCCAAACAGGGACCTACGAGCAGTACTTC.

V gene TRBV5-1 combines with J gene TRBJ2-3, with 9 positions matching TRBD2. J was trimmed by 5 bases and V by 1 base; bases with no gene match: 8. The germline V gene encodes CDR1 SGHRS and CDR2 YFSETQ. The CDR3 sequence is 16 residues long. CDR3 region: CASSLSQRGAGDTQYF. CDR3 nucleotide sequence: TGCGCCAGCAGCTTGTCTCAGCGGGGGGCTGGAGATACGCAGTATTTT.

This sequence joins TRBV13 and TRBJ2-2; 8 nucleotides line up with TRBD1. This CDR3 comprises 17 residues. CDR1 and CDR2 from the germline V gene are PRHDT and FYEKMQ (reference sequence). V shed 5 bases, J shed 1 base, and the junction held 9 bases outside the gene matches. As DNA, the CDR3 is TGTGCCAGCAGCCCCCGACAGGGGTCAAGGAACACCGGGGAGCTGTTTTTT. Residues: CASSPRQGSRNTGELFF.

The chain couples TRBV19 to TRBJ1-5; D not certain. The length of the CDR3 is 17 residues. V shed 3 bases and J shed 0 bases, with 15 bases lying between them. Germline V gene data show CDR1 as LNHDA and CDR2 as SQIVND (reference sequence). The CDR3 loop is CASSINQLTYSNQPQHF. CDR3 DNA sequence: TGTGCCAGTAGTATTAACCAGCTAACATATAGCAATCAGCCCCAGCATTTT.

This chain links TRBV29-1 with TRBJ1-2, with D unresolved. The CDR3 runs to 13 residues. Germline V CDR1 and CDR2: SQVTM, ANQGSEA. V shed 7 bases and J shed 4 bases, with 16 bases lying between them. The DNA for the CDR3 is TGCAGCGCCACAGAGGGCTTTGGCTATGGCTACACCTTC. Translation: CSATEGFGYGYTF.

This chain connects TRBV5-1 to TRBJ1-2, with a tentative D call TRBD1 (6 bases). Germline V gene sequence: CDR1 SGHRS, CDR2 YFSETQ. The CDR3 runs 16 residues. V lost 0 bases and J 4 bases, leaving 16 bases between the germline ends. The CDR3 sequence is CASSLDTTGVSYGYTF. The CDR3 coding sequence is TGCGCCAGCAGCTTGGACACGACAGGCGTGAGCTATGGCTACACCTTC.

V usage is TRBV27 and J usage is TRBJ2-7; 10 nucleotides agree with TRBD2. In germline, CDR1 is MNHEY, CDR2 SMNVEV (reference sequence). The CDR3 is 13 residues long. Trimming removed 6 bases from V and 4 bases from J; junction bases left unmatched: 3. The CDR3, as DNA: TGTGCCAGCAGGCGGACTAGCGGTTACGAGCAGTACTTC. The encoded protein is CASRRTSGYEQYF.

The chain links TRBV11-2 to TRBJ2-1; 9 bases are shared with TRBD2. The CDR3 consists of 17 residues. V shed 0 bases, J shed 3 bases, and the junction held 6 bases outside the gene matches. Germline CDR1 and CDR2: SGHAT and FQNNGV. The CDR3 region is CASSLDPLAGLYNEQFF. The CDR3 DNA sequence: TGTGCCAGCAGCTTAGATCCTCTAGCGGGACTCTACAATGAGCAGTTCTTC.

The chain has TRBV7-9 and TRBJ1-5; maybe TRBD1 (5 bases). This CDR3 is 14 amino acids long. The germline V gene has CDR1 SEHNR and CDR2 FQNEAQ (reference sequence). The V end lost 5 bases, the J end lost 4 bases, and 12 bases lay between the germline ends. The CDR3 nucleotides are TGTGCCAGCAGCCCCATGGGGGAGAATCAGCCCCAGCATTTT. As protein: CASSPMGENQPQHF.

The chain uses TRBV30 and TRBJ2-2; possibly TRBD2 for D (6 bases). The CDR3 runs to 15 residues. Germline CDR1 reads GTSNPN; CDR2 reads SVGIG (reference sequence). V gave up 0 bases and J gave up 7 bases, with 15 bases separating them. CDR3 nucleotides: TGTGCCTGGAGTGTACTAGGGAGGTTCGGCGGGGAGCTGTTTTTT. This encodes CAWSVLGRFGGELFF. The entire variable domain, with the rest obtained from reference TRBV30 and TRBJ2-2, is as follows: SQTIHQWPATLVQPVGSPLSLECTVEGTSNPNLYWYRQAAGRGLQLLFYSVGIGQISSEVPQNLSASRPQDRQFILSSKKLLLSDSGFYLCAWSVLGRFGGELFFGEGSRLTVL.

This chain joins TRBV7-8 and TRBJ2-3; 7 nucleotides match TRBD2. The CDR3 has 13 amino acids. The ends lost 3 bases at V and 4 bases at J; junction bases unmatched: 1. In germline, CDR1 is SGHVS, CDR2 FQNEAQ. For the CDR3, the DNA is TGTGCCAGCAGCTTTGCGGGGGCAGATACGCAGTATTTT. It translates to CASSFAGADTQYF.

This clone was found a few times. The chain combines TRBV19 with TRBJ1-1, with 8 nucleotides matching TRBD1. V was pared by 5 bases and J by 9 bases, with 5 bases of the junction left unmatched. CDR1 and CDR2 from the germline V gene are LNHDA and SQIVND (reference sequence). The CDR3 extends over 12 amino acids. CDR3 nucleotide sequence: TGTGCCAGTAGTGGGCAGGGGGCAAAAGCTTTCTTT. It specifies CASSGQGAKAFF.

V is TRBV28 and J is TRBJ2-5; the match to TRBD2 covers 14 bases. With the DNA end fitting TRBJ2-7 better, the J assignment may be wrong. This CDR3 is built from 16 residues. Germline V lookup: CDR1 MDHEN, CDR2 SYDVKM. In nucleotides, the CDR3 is TGTGCCAGCACAATAGGACTAGCGGGGGGTACAGTCGAGCAGTACTTC. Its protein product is CASTIGLAGGTVEQYF.

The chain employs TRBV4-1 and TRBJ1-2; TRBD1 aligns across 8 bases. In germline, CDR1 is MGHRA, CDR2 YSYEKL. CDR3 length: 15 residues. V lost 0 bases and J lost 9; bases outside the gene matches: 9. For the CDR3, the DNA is TGCGCCAGCAGCCAAGATACCGGCAGGGGGCTAAGCTACACCTTC. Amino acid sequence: CASSQDTGRGLSYTF.

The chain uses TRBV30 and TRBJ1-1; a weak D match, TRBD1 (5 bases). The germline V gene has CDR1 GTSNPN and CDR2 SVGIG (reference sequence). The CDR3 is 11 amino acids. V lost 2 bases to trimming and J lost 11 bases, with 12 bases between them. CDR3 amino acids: CAWSPGGGAFF. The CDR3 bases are TGTGCCTGGAGTCCTGGGGGAGGCGCTTTCTTT.